This T cell receptor (beta chain) was retrieved from a study of identical twins. The germline V gene encodes CDR1 LGHNA and CDR2 YNFKEQ. V trimming: 7 bases; J trimming: 5 bases; junction bases outside the gene matches: 5. The CDR3 length is 13 residues. This clonotype has a handful of counts. No antigen is known for it. Study outcomes and limitations: Twins' surplus sharing was weaker for beta out-of-frame sequences. Out-of-frame alpha sequences shared by twins showed excess low generation probability. Fewer insertions marked abundant cord blood beta clonotypes; young adult naive trended weakly, memory not at all.

The authors used template switching to add a universal primer site and gave cDNA unique molecular identifiers. A single record per CDR3 protein comes from TCRdb applying MiXCR to the 5' RACE reads. This repertoire shows hundreds of thousands of distinct CDR3 sequences, about 12% found once; its top ten account for about 1.5%. These data were also filed under a second study, of yellow fever vaccine responses in identical twins.

Sequences were obtained from PBMCs. This chain joins TRBV4-2 and TRBJ1-1; 9 bases match TRBD1. This clonotype originated in a young woman in good health. The CDR3 loop is CASTYRGLTEAFF. Written as DNA, the CDR3 is TGTGCCAGCACCTACAGGGGGCTGACTGAAGCTTTCTTT.